Shown below are 2 T cell receptor beta chains from a single sample sequenced in a study of T cells in Graves' hyperthyroidism and ophthalmopathy. Amplified TCR beta CDR3 regions came from RNA transcripts. The TCR CDR3 was amplified in a first-round RT-PCR using the HTBI primer set. TCRdb passed the multiplex PCR reads through MiXCR, listing each CDR3 protein once. The profile shows a few hundred thousand distinct CDR3 sequences, about 15% of them singletons. What was sequenced was blood. These receptors were obtained from a woman under 40 with Graves' ophthalmopathy.

In this sample, this clonotype turned up many times. The chain carries TRBV7-3 and TRBJ2-1; D is uncertain. With 1 base removed from V and 5 bases from J, the gap between germline ends came to 6 bases. The CDR3 consists of 13 residues. In germline, CDR1 is SGHTA, CDR2 FQGTGA. CDR3 in DNA: TGTGCCAGCAGCTTAAGGCCCAACAATGAGCAGTTCTTC. This sequence encodes CASSLRPNNEQFF.

This clonotype was seen at least ten times. This rearrangement joins TRBV30 to TRBJ2-7, with D unresolved. Trimming took 2 bases from V and 7 from J, leaving 12 bases between them. The CDR3 has 12 amino acids. Germline loops: CDR1 GTSNPN, CDR2 SVGIG (reference sequence). CDR3 nucleotides: TGTGCCTGGAGTCAGATTTTAGGGGAGCAGTACTTC. Residues: CAWSQILGEQYF.